A single sample gave rise to the 24 T cell receptor beta chains below, sequenced in a study of OX40 agonist ivuxolimab in advanced cancers. Only in-frame clones appear in the TCRdb table, and some are missing; sequencing was by immunoSEQ multiplex PCR. The repertoire holds tens of thousands of clones, with roughly 90% as singletons. This specimen consisted of CD4+ or CD8+ T cells sorted from blood, obtained in a trial of the OX40 agonist ivuxolimab. The receptor set was obtained from an adult with an advanced solid tumor such as melanoma, head and neck, liver or kidney cancer.

This sequence joins TRBV12-2 and TRBJ2-7; the D call TRBD1 from the table was never checked on the DNA. TRBV12-2 is labeled a pseudogene. CDR3 length equals 15 residues. CDR3 sequence: CASRPGTGRSYEQYF. CDR3 in DNA: TGTGCAAGTCGCCCCGGGACAGGGAGATCCTACGAGCAGTACTTC.

The chain couples TRBV5-1 to TRBJ2-7; the D gene is possibly TRBD2 (5 bases). The CDR3 consists of 15 residues. Germline values: CDR1 SGHRS, CDR2 YFSETQ. The V gene lost 2 bases and the J gene lost 0 bases, with 12 bases spanning the gap. The CDR3 is CASSLLSGSSYEQYF. The CDR3 DNA is TGCGCCAGCAGCTTATTATCTGGGAGCTCCTACGAGCAGTACTTC.

The V call is TRBV7-9, the J call TRBJ2-5; 10 bases line up with TRBD1. V trimming: 0 bases; J trimming: 5 bases; junction bases outside the gene matches: 3. CDR3 size: 15 residues. CDR1 and CDR2 (germline): SEHNR, FQNEAQ (reference sequence). CDR3 bases: TGTGCCAGCAGCTTAGCGGGACAGGGGACGGAGACCCAGTACTTC. Encoded protein: CASSLAGQGTETQYF.

The table lists this clone with a few counts. The genes are TRBV7-8 and TRBJ1-1; D remains ambiguous. Trimming shortened V by 0 bases and J by 5 bases, and 10 bases separated the two germline ends. CDR1 is SGHVS, CDR2 FQNEAQ, per germline. CDR3 length equals 14 residues. The CDR3 DNA reads TGTGCCAGCAGCTTAGCTCAGCGTAGTACTGAAGCTTTCTTT. This gives the protein CASSLAQRSTEAFF.

The chain couples TRBV6-6 to TRBJ1-1; the D is unclear. From germline, CDR1 is MNHNY and CDR2 SVGAGI (reference sequence). Trimming stripped 2 bases from V and 1 base from J, with 8 bases between. This CDR3 has 14 amino acids. CDR3 DNA: TGTGCCAGCAGTTACCGGATACGGAACACTGAAGCTTTCTTT. Translating gives CASSYRIRNTEAFF.

This clone appeared once. The rearrangement uses TRBV6-1 and TRBJ2-7; the match to TRBD1 covers 8 bases. V lost 7 bases and J lost 6; bases outside the gene matches: 11. The CDR3 contains 14 residues. From germline, CDR1 is MNHNS and CDR2 SASEGT. CDR3 sequence: CASIPTAGGGEQYF. The DNA for the CDR3 is TGTGCCAGCATTCCGACGGCAGGGGGCGGCGAGCAGTACTTC.

The CDR3 is CASSGGQLSDTQYF. CDR3 coding DNA: TGTGCCAGCAGCGGGGGACAGCTCTCAGATACGCAGTATTTT. The chain has TRBV11-2 and TRBJ2-3; 7 bases agree with TRBD1. This CDR3 spans 14 amino acids. Germline V lookup: CDR1 SGHAT, CDR2 FQNNGV. J gave up 4 bases and V 5 bases, and 6 bases lay outside the gene matches.

Regarding this clone: Other DNA sequences in the same sample also yield this CDR3. V usage is TRBV6-1 and J usage is TRBJ1-5; D is unresolved. Per the germline V gene, CDR1 is MNHNS and CDR2 is SASEGT. V lost 3 bases, J lost 4 bases, and 7 bases lay in between. The CDR3 consists of 13 residues. This chain's CDR3 is CASSDRSNQPQHF. Here the CDR3 DNA reads TGTGCCAGCAGTGACAGGTCAAATCAGCCCCAGCATTTT.

This chain joins TRBV7-2 and TRBJ1-1; TRBD1 is a possible D gene (5 bases). Per the germline V gene, CDR1 is SGHTA and CDR2 is FQGNSA. V dropped 3 bases and J dropped 3 bases, with 8 bases sitting between them. This CDR3 is 13 amino acids long. The chain's CDR3 is CASSFSGDTEAFF. The CDR3 DNA follows: TGTGCCAGCAGCTTTTCGGGGGACACTGAAGCTTTCTTT. The whole variable domain, remainder taken from reference TRBV7-2 and TRBJ1-1, is GAGVSQSPSNKVTEKGKDVELRCDPISGHTALYWYRQSLGQGLEFLIYFQGNSAPDKSGLPSDRFSAERTGGSVSTLTIQRTQQEDSAVYLCASSFSGDTEAFFGQGTRLTVV.

V gene TRBV11-3 combines with J gene TRBJ2-2; 7 nucleotides align to TRBD1. The germline gives CDR1 SGHNT, CDR2 YENEEA. The CDR3 is 16 amino acids. Trimming took 1 base from V and 5 from J; bases not matched to a gene: 7. The CDR3 DNA reads as TGTGCCAGCAGCTTAGGATCGAGGGGGCTGACCGGGGAGCTGTTTTTT. It yields the protein CASSLGSRGLTGELFF.

The chain is built from TRBV27 and TRBJ1-3; 9 bases align to TRBD1. The CDR3 is 16 amino acids. With V trimmed by 3 bases and J by 3 bases, 6 bases remained unmatched. In germline, CDR1 is MNHEY, CDR2 SMNVEV (reference sequence). In DNA, the CDR3 is TGTGCCAGCAGTTTTTCCGGGACAGGGAATGGAAACACCATATATTTT. It codes for CASSFSGTGNGNTIYF.

This clone was seen a single time. V gene TRBV14 combines with J gene TRBJ2-3; TRBD1 matches at 9 bases. Germline V gives CDR1 SGHDN, CDR2 FVKESK. There are 16 residues in the CDR3. J was trimmed by 10 bases and V by 3 bases; bases with no gene match: 14. In nucleotides, the CDR3 is TGTGCCAGCAGCCATTCGTCCGGGACAGGGTCGATGTCGCAGTATTTT. It is translated as CASSHSSGTGSMSQYF. The full variable domain, in which reference TRBV14 and TRBJ2-3 provide the parts outside the CDR3, is EAGVTQFPSHSVIEKGQTVTLRCDPISGHDNLYWYRRVMGKEIKFLLHFVKESKQDESGMPNNRFLAERTGGTYSTLKVQPAELEDSGVYFCASSHSSGTGSMSQYFGPGTRLTVL.

This clone appeared a single time. The V and J genes are TRBV6-6 and TRBJ1-3; 7 bases align to TRBD1. The germline V gene has CDR1 MNHNY and CDR2 SVGAGI (reference sequence). V shed 6 bases, J shed 0 bases, and the junction held 2 bases outside the gene matches. The CDR3 sequence is 14 residues long. The CDR3 DNA reads as TGTGCCAGCAGACAGGGGCGCTCTGGAAACACCATATATTTT. Translated: CASRQGRSGNTIYF.

This chain links TRBV10-3 with TRBJ2-5, with 9 bases aligning to TRBD1. Judging by the DNA end, TRBJ2-7 fits better; the J call may be wrong. CDR1 is ENHRY and CDR2 is SYGVKD in the germline V gene. The CDR3 contains 16 residues. CDR3 nucleotides: TGTGCCATCAGTGAGTCGACGACAGGGGGGATACGCGAGCAGTACTTC. Its translation is CAISESTTGGIREQYF.

CDR3 coding DNA: TGTGCCAGCAGCACAACAGGGTCTACCTACAATGAGCAGTTCTTC. Translated: CASSTTGSTYNEQFF. The chain recombines TRBV2 with TRBJ2-1; weak D call: TRBD1 (6 bases). V dropped 6 bases and J dropped 2 bases, with 14 bases sitting between them. The CDR3 runs to 15 residues. Looked up from germline, CDR1 is SNHLY and CDR2 is FYNNEI.

This clone was observed a few times. The CDR3 nucleotides read TGTGCCAGCGGGGGTCCGACGGCTTTCTTT. Translated, it gives CASGGPTAFF. This chain joins TRBV7-9 and TRBJ1-1; possible D gene TRBD1, 5 bases. Trimming removed 8 bases at V and 11 bases at J, with 12 bases between. The CDR3 has 10 residues. CDR1 is SEHNR, CDR2 FQNEAQ, per germline (reference sequence).

The chain combines TRBV7-8 with TRBJ2-1; the D is unclear. The length of the CDR3 is 13 residues. Germline V CDR1 and CDR2: SGHVS, FQNEAQ. The germline V and J ends were trimmed by 8 bases and 5 bases, with 13 bases remaining between them. The CDR3 loop reads CASLMAGNNEQFF. Here the CDR3 DNA reads TGTGCCAGCTTGATGGCAGGTAACAATGAGCAGTTCTTC.

This chain uses TRBV6-1 with TRBJ1-5; D is perhaps TRBD1 (5 bases). Deletions cut 1 base from V and 4 bases from J, with 17 bases between. The CDR3 is made up of 17 amino acids. CDR1 is MNHNS, CDR2 SASEGT, per germline. The CDR3 reads CASSEEGAPGRNQPQHF. CDR3 DNA: TGTGCCAGCAGTGAAGAAGGGGCCCCAGGGAGGAATCAGCCCCAGCATTTT.

The gene calls are TRBV6-1 and TRBJ1-1; D ambiguous. The CDR3 runs 14 residues. The V gene's germline CDR1 is MNHNS and CDR2 SASEGT. The germline V and J ends were trimmed by 2 bases and 7 bases, with 14 bases remaining between them. The CDR3 DNA follows: TGTGCCAGCAGTGAAATCTTGCCGAAGGTTGAAGCTTTCTTT. It is translated as CASSEILPKVEAFF.

The V and J genes are TRBV5-1 and TRBJ2-1; 10 bases line up with TRBD1. Per the germline V gene, CDR1 is SGHRS and CDR2 is YFSETQ. This CDR3 contains 15 residues. With V trimmed by 4 bases and J by 7 bases, 8 bases remained unmatched. CDR3 sequence (DNA): TGCGCCAGCAGCCCCGGGACAGGGGCGGGGAATGAGCAGTTCTTC. Translation: CASSPGTGAGNEQFF.

The chain combines TRBV18 with TRBJ2-5; tentatively, D is TRBD2 (6 bases). CDR3 length equals 13 residues. Germline-derived CDR1 and CDR2 are KGHSH and LQKENI. V was trimmed by 3 bases and J by 2 bases, leaving 7 bases between them. The CDR3 nucleotides read TGTGCCAGCTCACCGGGAGGACAAGAGACCCAGTACTTC. Translated: CASSPGGQETQYF.

The chain uses TRBV11-2 and TRBJ1-3; 10 positions agree with TRBD1. Germline CDR1 and CDR2: SGHAT and FQNNGV. With 5 bases clipped from V and 4 bases from J, the junction kept 11 bases outside the gene matches. The CDR3 sequence is 17 residues long. This CDR3 is CASSLRTGGILGNTIYF. CDR3 sequence (DNA): TGTGCCAGCAGCCTCCGGACAGGGGGAATACTAGGAAACACCATATATTTT.

V gene TRBV6-1 combines with J gene TRBJ2-2, with D tentatively TRBD1 (6 bases). CDR1 MNHNS and CDR2 SASEGT come from the germline V gene. The CDR3 has 14 amino acids. V gave up 6 bases and J gave up 1 base, with 9 bases separating them. Here the CDR3 reads CASRRQENTGELFF. In nucleotides, the CDR3 is TGTGCCAGCAGGAGACAGGAGAACACCGGGGAGCTGTTTTTT.

This clone came up a few times. V is TRBV4-1 and J is TRBJ2-2, with D perhaps matching TRBD1 or TRBD2 (6 bases each). Trimming removed 2 bases from V and 6 bases from J, with 13 bases in between. The CDR3 contains 15 residues. Germline V gives CDR1 MGHRA, CDR2 YSYEKL. CDR3: CASSQLQGGPGELFF. DNA for the CDR3: TGCGCCAGCAGCCAACTTCAAGGGGGGCCCGGGGAGCTGTTTTTT.